The text below deals with one T cell receptor beta chain. The CDR3 is 15 amino acids. Trimming removed 4 bases from V and 1 base from J; junction bases left unmatched: 8. CDR1 is SQVTM and CDR2 is ANQGSEA in the germline V gene. The record originates from a study of blood T cell repertoires in COVID-19. Across the study: Some COVID-19 samples were acute and others convalescent; all came from the United States, Italy and Spain.

Only in-frame clones appear in the TCRdb table, and some are missing; sequencing was by immunoSEQ multiplex PCR. The sample holds 300,000 to 450,000 clones; more than 75% are singletons and the top ten take about 1.9%. Categorization into cohorts depended on clinical history that participants reported. The TCR originated in a man in his forties or fifties in a cohort exposed to, infected with or recovered from COVID-19 (not recorded which). Sequencing was carried out using PBMCs or T cells enriched from blood (not recorded which). The rearrangement uses TRBV29-1 and TRBJ1-1; 8 bases are shared with TRBD1. CDR3 sequence reads: CSVGQGTRRNTEAFF. As DNA, the CDR3 is TGCAGCGTTGGACAGGGGACACGTCGGAACACTGAAGCTTTCTTT.